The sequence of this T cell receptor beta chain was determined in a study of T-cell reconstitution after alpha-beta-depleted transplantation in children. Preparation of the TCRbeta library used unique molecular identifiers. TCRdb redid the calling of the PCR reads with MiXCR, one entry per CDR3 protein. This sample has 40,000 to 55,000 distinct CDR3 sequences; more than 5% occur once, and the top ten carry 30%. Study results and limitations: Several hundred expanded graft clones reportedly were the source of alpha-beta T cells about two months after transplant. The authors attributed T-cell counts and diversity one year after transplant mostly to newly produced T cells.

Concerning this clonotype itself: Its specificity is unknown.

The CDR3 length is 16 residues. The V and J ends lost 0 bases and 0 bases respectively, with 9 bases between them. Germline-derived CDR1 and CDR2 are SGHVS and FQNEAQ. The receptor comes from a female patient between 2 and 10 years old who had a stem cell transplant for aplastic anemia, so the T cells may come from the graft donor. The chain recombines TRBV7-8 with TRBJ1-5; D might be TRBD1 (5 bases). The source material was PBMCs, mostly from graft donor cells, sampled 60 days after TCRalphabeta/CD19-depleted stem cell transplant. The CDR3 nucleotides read TGTGCCAGCAGCTTAGCGGCAGGGAATAGCAATCAGCCCCAGCATTTT. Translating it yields CASSLAAGNSNQPQHF. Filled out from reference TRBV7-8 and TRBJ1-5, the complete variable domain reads GAGVSQSPRYKVAKRGQDVALRCDPISGHVSLFWYQQALGQGPEFLTYFQNEAQLDKSGLPSDRFFAERPEGSVSTLKIQRTQQEDSAVYLCASSLAAGNSNQPQHFGDGTRLSIL.